The rows below give T cell receptor beta chains drawn from one sample of a study of blood T cells in healthy people across ages. Via MiXCR, TCRdb re-called the 5' RACE reads, giving one row per CDR3 protein. This table holds fewer than 900,000 distinct CDR3 sequences, around 49% found once. The specimen was blood. The receptors here all came from a woman aged 60 to 75 in good health. The CDR3 runs from the conserved cysteine through the conserved F or W. A D gene is named only where the DNA matches it firmly. The size field is filled for only some rows; it gives once, few, many or a size class.

D gene: .
V gene: TRBV6-1
clone size: .
J gene: TRBJ1-5
CDR3 DNA: TGTGCCAGCAGTGGCGACAAGAGCAATCAACCCCAGCATTTT
CDR3 protein: CASSGDKSNQPQHF

D gene: .
V gene: TRBV7-3
clone size: .
J gene: TRBJ2-1
CDR3 DNA: TGTGCCAGCAGCTTAGGTGGTCGGGGATACAATGAGCAGTTCTTC
CDR3 protein: CASSLGGRGYNEQFF

D gene: .
V gene: TRBV18
clone size: .
J gene: TRBJ2-7
CDR3 DNA: TGTGCCAGCTCACCAGCACTTAACTACGAGCAGTACTTC
CDR3 protein: CASSPALNYEQYF

D gene: TRBD1
V gene: TRBV7-2
clone size: few
J gene: TRBJ2-5
CDR3 DNA: TGTGCCAGCAGGACACGGGACAGACAAGAGACCCAGTACTTC
CDR3 protein: CASRTRDRQETQYF

D gene: .
V gene: TRBV20-1
clone size: once
J gene: TRBJ2-2
CDR3 DNA: TGCAGTGCTAGAGCGGGACGAAAGAACACCGGGGAGCTGTTTTTT
CDR3 protein: CSARAGRKNTGELFF

D gene: TRBD1
V gene: TRBV15
clone size: .
J gene: TRBJ2-7
CDR3 DNA: TGTGCCACCAGCGGACAGGGGGAGTACGAGCAGTACTTC
CDR3 protein: CATSGQGEYEQYF

D gene: TRBD2
V gene: TRBV27
clone size: .
J gene: TRBJ2-1
CDR3 DNA: TGTGCCAGCAGTTCGGGATTAGCGGGAGGGCGTGAGCAGTTCTTC
CDR3 protein: CASSSGLAGGREQFF

D gene: .
V gene: TRBV28
clone size: .
J gene: TRBJ1-4
CDR3 DNA: TGTGCCAGCAGCGGACACCCAACTAATGAAAAACTGTTTTTT
CDR3 protein: CASSGHPTNEKLFF

D gene: .
V gene: TRBV27
clone size: .
J gene: TRBJ1-5
CDR3 DNA: TGTGCCAGCAGCCCACGGGCCAGCCTCGAGCCCCAGCATTTT
CDR3 protein: CASSPRASLEPQHF

D gene: TRBD1
V gene: TRBV4-2
clone size: few
J gene: TRBJ1-1
CDR3 DNA: TGTGCCAGCAGCCAGGTGGGACAGGGGGCTGGCGCTTTCTTT
CDR3 protein: CASSQVGQGAGAFF

D gene: TRBD1
V gene: TRBV6-2/TRBV6-3
clone size: .
J gene: TRBJ2-3
CDR3 DNA: TGTGCCAGCAGTTTCACAGGGGGCGACACAGATACGCAGTATTTT
CDR3 protein: CASSFTGGDTDTQYF

D gene: TRBD1
V gene: TRBV6-2/TRBV6-3
clone size: few
J gene: TRBJ2-2
CDR3 DNA: TGTGCCAGCAGTTCCAGACAGGGTTCGAACACCGGGGAGCTGTTTTTT
CDR3 protein: CASSSRQGSNTGELFF

D gene: TRBD2
V gene: TRBV20-1
clone size: few
J gene: TRBJ2-7
CDR3 DNA: TGCAGTGCTACGGGACTAGCGGATTGGTGGTACGAGCAGTACTTC
CDR3 protein: CSATGLADWWYEQYF

D gene: TRBD2
V gene: TRBV4-3
clone size: .
J gene: TRBJ2-3
CDR3 DNA: TGCGCCAGCAGCCAAGAACTCCAAGGGACTAGCGGGAGTCGGGATACGCAGTATTTT
CDR3 protein: CASSQELQGTSGSRDTQYF

D gene: TRBD1
V gene: TRBV20-1
clone size: .
J gene: TRBJ2-4
CDR3 DNA: TGCAGTGCTCCCCGGGACAGGGGGCAAGAGCAGTACTTC
CDR3 protein: CSAPRDRGQEQYF

D gene: TRBD1
V gene: TRBV2
clone size: .
J gene: TRBJ2-7
CDR3 DNA: TGTGCCAGCAGTGTTCCTTTCGGGGACAGGGTCGACAATGAGCAGTACTTC
CDR3 protein: CASSVPFGDRVDNEQYF

D gene: .
V gene: TRBV12-3/TRBV12-4
clone size: .
J gene: TRBJ1-5
CDR3 DNA: TGTGCCAGCACCCTAGCCTCAACTCCCAATCAGCCCCAGCATTTT
CDR3 protein: CASTLASTPNQPQHF

D gene: .
V gene: TRBV9
clone size: .
J gene: TRBJ2-5
CDR3 DNA: TGTGCCAGCAGCGAGGGACAACTCCAAGAGACCCAGTACTTC
CDR3 protein: CASSEGQLQETQYF

D gene: .
V gene: TRBV9
clone size: .
J gene: TRBJ2-5
CDR3 DNA: TGTGCCAGTAGCGTAGTGAACGGGGAGACCCAGTACTTC
CDR3 protein: CASSVVNGETQYF

D gene: TRBD1
V gene: TRBV7-9
clone size: .
J gene: TRBJ2-7
CDR3 DNA: TGTGCCAGCAGCCCTGACAGGGGGGGACCCTACGAGCAGTACTTC
CDR3 protein: CASSPDRGGPYEQYF

D gene: TRBD2
V gene: TRBV27
clone size: .
J gene: TRBJ2-7
CDR3 DNA: TGTGCCAGCAGTTCCCGGACTAGCGGGAGTTTAGGCTACGAGCAGTACTTC
CDR3 protein: CASSSRTSGSLGYEQYF

D gene: .
V gene: TRBV6-2/TRBV6-3
clone size: once
J gene: TRBJ2-5
CDR3 DNA: TGTGCCAGCAGTACACTTCTACGGAGCGAGAGATTTGTGGAGACCCAGTACTTC
CDR3 protein: CASSTLLRSERFVETQYF

D gene: TRBD1
V gene: TRBV2
clone size: few
J gene: TRBJ1-1
CDR3 DNA: TGTGCCAGCAGTCGACAGGGAGTGAACACTGAAGCTTTCTTT
CDR3 protein: CASSRQGVNTEAFF

D gene: .
V gene: TRBV3-1
clone size: few
J gene: TRBJ2-7
CDR3 DNA: TGTGCCACCACAGATGGGGCGGCCTCCTACGAGCAGTACTTC
CDR3 protein: CATTDGAASYEQYF

D gene: TRBD2
V gene: TRBV7-2
clone size: .
J gene: TRBJ2-3
CDR3 DNA: TGTGCCAGCAGCTTATCTAGCGGGATAGATACGCAGTATTTT
CDR3 protein: CASSLSSGIDTQYF

D gene: .
V gene: TRBV24-1
clone size: .
J gene: TRBJ2-3
CDR3 DNA: TGTGCCACCAGTGACGTACAGTTGGATGCAGATACGCAGTATTTT
CDR3 protein: CATSDVQLDADTQYF

D gene: .
V gene: TRBV30
clone size: .
J gene: TRBJ1-1
CDR3 DNA: TGTGCCTGGAGTGTAGCGGGGGGCACTGAAGCTTTCTTT
CDR3 protein: CAWSVAGGTEAFF

D gene: TRBD1
V gene: TRBV5-4
clone size: .
J gene: TRBJ2-7
CDR3 DNA: TGTGCCAGCAGCGTAAGCAGGGGGAGCTCCTACGAGCAGTACTTC
CDR3 protein: CASSVSRGSSYEQYF

D gene: .
V gene: TRBV15
clone size: .
J gene: TRBJ1-5
CDR3 DNA: TGTGCCACCAGCGTGCAGAGTAGCGAGGGGATGGGCAATCAGCCCCAGCATTTT
CDR3 protein: CATSVQSSEGMGNQPQHF

D gene: TRBD2
V gene: TRBV25-1
clone size: .
J gene: TRBJ2-5
CDR3 DNA: TGTGCCGGCAGTGGACGGGGGGGAACCAAAGAGACCCAGTACTTC
CDR3 protein: CAGSGRGGTKETQYF

D gene: .
V gene: TRBV25-1
clone size: .
J gene: TRBJ1-2
CDR3 DNA: TGTGCCAGCAGTGAATCGTTGGGGGTGGACTATGGCTACACCTTC
CDR3 protein: CASSESLGVDYGYTF

D gene: .
V gene: TRBV7-9
clone size: .
J gene: TRBJ2-3
CDR3 DNA: TGTGCCAGCAGAACACCTCCGTCAGGGGTCACAGATACGCAGTATTTT
CDR3 protein: CASRTPPSGVTDTQYF

D gene: .
V gene: TRBV5-1
clone size: .
J gene: TRBJ1-2
CDR3 DNA: TGCGCCAGCAGCTTGGGCCAGGGACAAACCGGGTGTGGCTACACCTTC
CDR3 protein: CASSLGQGQTGCGYTF

D gene: .
V gene: TRBV4-3
clone size: .
J gene: TRBJ2-7
CDR3 DNA: TGCGCCAGCAGCCAAGATGCGACAGGCAAAAACGTTCAGTACTTC
CDR3 protein: CASSQDATGKNVQYF

D gene: TRBD2
V gene: TRBV13
clone size: few
J gene: TRBJ2-1
CDR3 DNA: TGTGCCAGCAGCTTAAGTCCGACTAGCAGCCTCTACAATGAGCAGTTCTTC
CDR3 protein: CASSLSPTSSLYNEQFF

D gene: .
V gene: TRBV2
clone size: .
J gene: TRBJ2-7
CDR3 DNA: TGTGCCAGCAATTCAGGCGCACGAGGACCCTACGAGCAGTACTTC
CDR3 protein: CASNSGARGPYEQYF

D gene: TRBD2
V gene: TRBV19
clone size: .
J gene: TRBJ2-1
CDR3 DNA: TGTGCCAGTAGTACAATTGAGACTAGCGGGAGAGATGAGCAGTTCTTC
CDR3 protein: CASSTIETSGRDEQFF

D gene: .
V gene: TRBV7-9
clone size: .
J gene: TRBJ2-1
CDR3 DNA: TGTGCCAGCAGCGTAGGGGGACCCAATGAGCAGTTCTTC
CDR3 protein: CASSVGGPNEQFF

D gene: TRBD2
V gene: TRBV7-3
clone size: few
J gene: TRBJ2-1
CDR3 DNA: TGTGCCAGCAGCCACGACCCCGGGACTAGGTACAATGAGCAGTTCTTC
CDR3 protein: CASSHDPGTRYNEQFF

D gene: TRBD2
V gene: TRBV27
clone size: few
J gene: TRBJ2-7
CDR3 DNA: TGTGCCAGCTCCGGGACTAGAGACGAGCAGTACTTC
CDR3 protein: CASSGTRDEQYF

D gene: .
V gene: TRBV27
clone size: .
J gene: TRBJ2-1
CDR3 DNA: TGTGCCAGCAGTTTCCGGCTAGCCCACTACAATGAGCAGTTCTTC
CDR3 protein: CASSFRLAHYNEQFF

D gene: .
V gene: TRBV7-3
clone size: .
J gene: TRBJ2-1
CDR3 DNA: TGTGCCAGCAGCCCAGGGCTAGTGGAGCCCAATGAGCAGTTCTTC
CDR3 protein: CASSPGLVEPNEQFF